Shown below are 3 T cell receptor beta chains from a single sample sequenced in a study of OX40 agonist ivuxolimab in advanced cancers. The library came from the immunoSEQ multiplex PCR assay. As stored in TCRdb, this immuneACCESS dataset retains in-frame rearrangements with V and J assigned. A fraction of the clones does not appear; measured against another copy, unresolved V genes explain less than half of the discrepancy, and the remainder lacks a known reason. The table for this sample lists approximately 110,000 clones; around 92% of them were counted only once. The ten largest clones add up to approximately 0.81% of the sample. Sequencing used CD4+ or CD8+ T cells sorted from blood, obtained in a trial of the OX40 agonist ivuxolimab. These receptors all come from an adult with an advanced solid tumor such as melanoma, head and neck, liver or kidney cancer.

The chain has TRBV9 and TRBJ1-1; TRBD1 is a possible D gene (5 bases). The germline CDR1 and CDR2 sequences are SGDLS and YYNGEE. With 0 bases removed from V and 4 bases from J, the gap between germline ends came to 16 bases. This CDR3 is 16 amino acids long. CDR3: CASSVGGRPPATEAFF. The CDR3, as DNA: TGTGCCAGCAGCGTAGGGGGCAGGCCGCCGGCCACTGAAGCTTTCTTT.

This chain joins TRBV5-4 and TRBJ1-1; 7 nucleotides match TRBD1. Germline lookup yields CDR1 SGHNT and CDR2 YYREEE (reference sequence). V was clipped by 3 bases and J by 3 bases; unmatched bases: 11. The CDR3 sequence is 16 residues long. CDR3 sequence: CASSSLQGRGDTEAFF. The CDR3 DNA sequence: TGTGCCAGCAGCTCTCTACAGGGGCGCGGAGACACTGAAGCTTTCTTT. The whole variable domain, filled in from reference TRBV5-4 and TRBJ1-1, reads ETGVTQSPTHLIKTRGQQVTLRCSSQSGHNTVSWYQQALGQGPQFIFQYYREEENGRGNFPPRFSGLQFPNYSSELNVNALELDDSALYLCASSSLQGRGDTEAFFGQGTRLTVV.

The chain combines TRBV14 with TRBJ2-7; D is perhaps TRBD2 (5 bases). This CDR3 spans 13 amino acids. Germline CDR1 SGHDN, CDR2 FVKESK. The germline V and J ends were trimmed by 4 bases and 5 bases, with 12 bases remaining between them. CDR3 sequence reads: CASSRSGSNEQYF. The CDR3 DNA reads as TGTGCCAGCAGCCGAAGCGGCAGTAACGAGCAGTACTTC.